This paragraph reports one TCR beta chain. This entry is derived from a study of blood T cell repertoires in COVID-19. At the level of the study: Nucleic acid was either cDNA or gDNA, and it came from T cells, B-cell-depleted T cells, or PBMCs.

As processed by the authors: Reference gene primer amplification in the assay estimated nucleated cell counts. Measured with immunoSEQ multiplex PCR; TCRdb has only the in-frame clones, and not every one. The V and J calls and clone size come from that table; D and trimming were worked out from the DNA. Of over 150,000 clones in the sample, about nine tenths were seen once. The CDR3 sequence is 14 residues long. Trimming removed 0 bases at V and 7 bases at J, with 8 bases between. In germline, CDR1 is KGHDR, CDR2 SFDVKD. Source material: PBMCs or T cells enriched from blood (not recorded which). This TCR was sampled from a woman in her thirties who had recovered from COVID-19. The V gene is TRBV24-1, the J gene TRBJ2-2; no firm D call. DNA for the CDR3: TGTGCCACCAGTGATTTGCACAGCCGCGGGGAGCTGTTTTTT. Translating gives CATSDLHSRGELFF.